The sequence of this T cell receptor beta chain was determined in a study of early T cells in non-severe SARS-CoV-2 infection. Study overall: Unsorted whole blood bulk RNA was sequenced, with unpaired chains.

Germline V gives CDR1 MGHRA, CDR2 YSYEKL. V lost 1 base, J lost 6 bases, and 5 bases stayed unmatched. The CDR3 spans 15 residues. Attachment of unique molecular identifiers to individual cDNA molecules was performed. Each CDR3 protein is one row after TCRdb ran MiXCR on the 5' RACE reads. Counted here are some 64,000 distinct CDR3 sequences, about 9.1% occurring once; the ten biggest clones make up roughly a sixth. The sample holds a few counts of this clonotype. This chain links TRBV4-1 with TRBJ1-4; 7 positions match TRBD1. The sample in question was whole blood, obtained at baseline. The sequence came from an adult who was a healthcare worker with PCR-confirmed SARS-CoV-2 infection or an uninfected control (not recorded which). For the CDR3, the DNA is TGCGCCAGCAGCCAAGGCGTCAGGGGGTATGAAAAACTGTTTTTT. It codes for CASSQGVRGYEKLFF.